The entry below describes one T cell receptor (beta chain). What it recognizes is unknown. These data are taken from a study of T cell repertoires in cytomegalovirus infection. Across the study: Selection of CMV epitopes for the study included recently identified HLA-C-restricted and well-studied HLA-B-restricted ones. In public TCR beta signatures, there were indications of both CMV infection and matching HLA type.

The germline V gene has CDR1 SGHVS and CDR2 FNYEAQ. Deletions cut 5 bases from V and 3 bases from J, with 11 bases between. This CDR3 region has 13 residues. TCRdb reprocessed the reads with MiXCR, giving one entry per CDR3 protein. The sample holds approximately 730,000 distinct CDR3 sequences; about 30% are singletons and the top ten take about 20%. Notes on the study in general: Summed public TCR beta family frequency identified CMV carriers bearing the relevant HLA.

The sample in question was cultured PBMCs, obtained from culture after CMV antigen stimulation. The chain recombines TRBV7-6 with TRBJ2-7; TRBD1 or TRBD2 may be the D gene (7 bases each). The clonotype comes from a human donor in good health (CMV status not recorded). Some clones in this sample may be carry-over from other donors' samples. The CDR3 protein is CASSQGGDYEQYF. The CDR3 bases are TGTGCCAGCAGCCAGGGGGGGGACTACGAGCAGTACTTC.